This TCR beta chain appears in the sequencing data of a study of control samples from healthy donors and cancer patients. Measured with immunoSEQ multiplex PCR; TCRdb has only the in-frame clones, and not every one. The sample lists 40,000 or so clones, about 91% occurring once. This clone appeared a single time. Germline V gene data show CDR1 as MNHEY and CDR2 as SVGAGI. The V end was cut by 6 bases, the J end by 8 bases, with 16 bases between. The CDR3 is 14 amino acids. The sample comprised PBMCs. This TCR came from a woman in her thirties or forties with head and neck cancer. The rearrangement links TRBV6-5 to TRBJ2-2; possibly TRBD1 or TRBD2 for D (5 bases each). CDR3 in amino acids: CASSQTPGAGELFF. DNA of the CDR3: TGTGCCAGCAGCCAGACCCCCGGGGCTGGGGAGCTGTTTTTT.